This TCR beta chain was recovered during a study of T cells after posttransplantation cyclophosphamide. This clone was picked up many times. The method was immunoSEQ multiplex PCR; TCRdb's version includes in-frame clones alone and lacks a portion of them. The data show tens of thousands of clones, with none appearing a single time. The junction had 9 bases not matched to a gene; V was cut back by 10 bases and J by 4 bases. CDR3 length: 13 residues. From germline, CDR1 is MNHEY and CDR2 SVGAGI. The receptor was isolated from a woman aged 60 to 75 in good health, CMV-negative, and a related stem cell transplant donor. This chain links TRBV6-5 with TRBJ1-2; TRBD1 agrees at 7 bases. Sequencing was done on a sample of PBMCs. The CDR3: CATRTGGSYGYTF. CDR3 DNA sequence: TGTGCCACCAGGACAGGTGGGAGCTATGGCTACACCTTC.